What follows are 2 T cell receptor beta chains derived from one specimen sequenced in a study of shared clonotypes between healthy human individuals. Naive-designated CD8 cells lacked CD45RO, were positively enriched for CCR7, and omitted terminally differentiated effector memory CD45RA+ cells. Some clones are missing from TCRdb's copy, which holds only in-frame ones; the method was immunoSEQ multiplex PCR. Of roughly 2,000,000 clones in the sample, less than 95% were seen once. Material for sequencing was naive CD8+ T cells sorted from blood. The receptors were gathered from a man younger than 35 in good health.

In its sample, this clone was seen once. The chain couples TRBV7-8 to TRBJ2-7; D may match TRBD1 or TRBD2 (5 bases each). This CDR3 spans 15 amino acids. Germline values: CDR1 SGHVS, CDR2 FQNEAQ. Trimming shortened V by 1 base and J by 0 bases, and 10 bases separated the two germline ends. DNA for the CDR3: TGTGCCAGCAGCTTAGAAGGGACGTACTCCTACGAGCAGTACTTC. Translating gives CASSLEGTYSYEQYF.

The rearrangement links TRBV20-1 to TRBJ1-1; D uncertain. Germline CDR1 DFQATT, CDR2 SNEGSKA (reference sequence). The CDR3 is made up of 10 amino acids. V was pared by 2 bases and J by 8 bases, with 6 bases between. CDR3 region: CSARHLEAFF. DNA for the CDR3: TGCAGTGCTAGACACCTAGAAGCTTTCTTT.